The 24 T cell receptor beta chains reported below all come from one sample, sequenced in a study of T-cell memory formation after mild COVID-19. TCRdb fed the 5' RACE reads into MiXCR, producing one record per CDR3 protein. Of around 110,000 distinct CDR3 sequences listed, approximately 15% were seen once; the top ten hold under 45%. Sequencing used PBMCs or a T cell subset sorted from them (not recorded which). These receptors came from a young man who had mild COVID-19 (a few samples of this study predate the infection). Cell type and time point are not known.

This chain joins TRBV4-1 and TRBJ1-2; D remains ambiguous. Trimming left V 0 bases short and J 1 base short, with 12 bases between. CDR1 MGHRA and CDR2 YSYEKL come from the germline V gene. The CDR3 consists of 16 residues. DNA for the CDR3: TGCGCCAGCAGCCAAGACGAGTGGAATGATAACTATGGCTACACCTTC. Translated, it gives CASSQDEWNDNYGYTF.

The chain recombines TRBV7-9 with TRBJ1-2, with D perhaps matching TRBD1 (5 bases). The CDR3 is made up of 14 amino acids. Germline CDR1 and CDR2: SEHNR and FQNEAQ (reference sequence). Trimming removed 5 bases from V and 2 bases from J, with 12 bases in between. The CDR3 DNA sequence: TGTGCCAGCAGCAACCGGGACCCCAACTATGGCTACACCTTC. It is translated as CASSNRDPNYGYTF.

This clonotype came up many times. CDR3 in amino acids: CASSLRQGAYEQFF. In nucleotides, the CDR3 is TGTGCCAGCAGCTTAAGACAGGGGGCCTATGAGCAGTTCTTC. The chain has TRBV7-6 and TRBJ2-1; TRBD1 matches 10 bases. The germline CDR1 and CDR2 sequences are SGHVS and FNYEAQ. J lost 8 bases, V lost 2 bases, and 3 bases had no gene match. The CDR3 loop spans 14 amino acids.

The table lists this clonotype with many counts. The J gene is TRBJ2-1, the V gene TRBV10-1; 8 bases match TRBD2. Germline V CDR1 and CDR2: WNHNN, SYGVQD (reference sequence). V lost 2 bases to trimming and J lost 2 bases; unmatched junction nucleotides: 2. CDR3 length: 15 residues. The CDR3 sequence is CASSERGGPYNEQFF. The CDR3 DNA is TGCGCCAGCAGTGAGCGGGGGGGCCCCTACAATGAGCAGTTCTTC.

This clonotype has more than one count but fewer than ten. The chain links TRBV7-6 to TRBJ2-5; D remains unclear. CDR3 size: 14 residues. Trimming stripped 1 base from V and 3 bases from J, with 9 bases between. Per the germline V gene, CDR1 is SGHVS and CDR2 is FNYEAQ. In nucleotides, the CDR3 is TGTGCCAGCAGCTTAGGTCCCGAGGAAGAGACCCAGTACTTC. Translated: CASSLGPEEETQYF.

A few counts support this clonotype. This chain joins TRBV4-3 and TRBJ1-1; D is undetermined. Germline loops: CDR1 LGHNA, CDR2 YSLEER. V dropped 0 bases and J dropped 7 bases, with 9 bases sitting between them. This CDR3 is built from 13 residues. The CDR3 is CASSQESRYEAFF. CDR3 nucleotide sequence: TGCGCCAGCAGCCAAGAAAGCAGATATGAAGCTTTCTTT.

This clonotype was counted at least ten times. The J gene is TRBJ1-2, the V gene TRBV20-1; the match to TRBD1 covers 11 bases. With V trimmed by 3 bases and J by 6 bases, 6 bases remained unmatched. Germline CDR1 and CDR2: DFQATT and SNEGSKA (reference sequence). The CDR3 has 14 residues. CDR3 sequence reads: CSASAGQGADGYTF. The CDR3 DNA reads TGCAGTGCTAGTGCCGGACAGGGGGCGGATGGCTACACCTTC.

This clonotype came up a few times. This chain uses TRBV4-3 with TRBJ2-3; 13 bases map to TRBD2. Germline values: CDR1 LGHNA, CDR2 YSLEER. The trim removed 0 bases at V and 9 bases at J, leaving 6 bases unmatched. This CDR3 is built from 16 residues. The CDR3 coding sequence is TGCGCCAGCAGCCAAGATTGGACTAGCGGGGGATGGACGCAGTATTTT. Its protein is CASSQDWTSGGWTQYF.

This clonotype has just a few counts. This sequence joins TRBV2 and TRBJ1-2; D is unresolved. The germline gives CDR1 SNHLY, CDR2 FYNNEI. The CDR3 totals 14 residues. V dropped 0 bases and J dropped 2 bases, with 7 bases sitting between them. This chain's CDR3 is CASSEAKRNYGYTF. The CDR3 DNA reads TGTGCCAGCAGTGAAGCTAAACGGAACTATGGCTACACCTTC.

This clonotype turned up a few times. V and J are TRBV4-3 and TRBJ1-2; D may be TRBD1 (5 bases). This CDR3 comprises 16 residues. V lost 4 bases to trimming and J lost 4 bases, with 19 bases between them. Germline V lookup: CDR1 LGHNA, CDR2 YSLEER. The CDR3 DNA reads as TGCGCCAGCAGCCCGACAACAGGCAGAGGAGGCTATGGCTACACCTTC. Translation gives CASSPTTGRGGYGYTF.

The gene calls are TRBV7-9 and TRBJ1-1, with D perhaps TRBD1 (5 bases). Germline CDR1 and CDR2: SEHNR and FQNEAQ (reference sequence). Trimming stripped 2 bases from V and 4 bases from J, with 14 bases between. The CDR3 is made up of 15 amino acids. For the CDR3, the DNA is TGTGCCAGCAGCTTATATACAGGAACGGGCACTGAAGCTTTCTTT. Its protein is CASSLYTGTGTEAFF.

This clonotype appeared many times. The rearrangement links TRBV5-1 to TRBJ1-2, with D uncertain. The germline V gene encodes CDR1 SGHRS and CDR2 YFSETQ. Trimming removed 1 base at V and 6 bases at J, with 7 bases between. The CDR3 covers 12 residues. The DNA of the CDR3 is TGCGCCAGCAGCTTGCGAGGCGATGGCTACACCTTC. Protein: CASSLRGDGYTF.

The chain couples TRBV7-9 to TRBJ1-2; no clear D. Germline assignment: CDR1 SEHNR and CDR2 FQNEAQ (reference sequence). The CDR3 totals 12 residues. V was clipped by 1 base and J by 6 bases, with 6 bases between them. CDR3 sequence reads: CASSLVGDGYTF. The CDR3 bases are TGTGCCAGCAGCTTAGTTGGGGATGGCTACACCTTC. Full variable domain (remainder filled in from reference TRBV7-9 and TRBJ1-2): DTGVSQNPRHKITKRGQNVTFRCDPISEHNRLYWYRQTLGQGPEFLTYFQNEAQLEKSRLLSDRFSAERPKGSFSTLEIQRTEQGDSAMYLCASSLVGDGYTFGSGTRLTVV.

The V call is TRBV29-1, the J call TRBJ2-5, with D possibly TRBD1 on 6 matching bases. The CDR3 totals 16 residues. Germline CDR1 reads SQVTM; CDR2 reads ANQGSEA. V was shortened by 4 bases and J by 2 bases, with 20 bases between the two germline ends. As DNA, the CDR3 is TGCAGCGTTGTAGGGGTAGGCAGGGGTTTTCAAGAGACCCAGTACTTC. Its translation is CSVVGVGRGFQETQYF. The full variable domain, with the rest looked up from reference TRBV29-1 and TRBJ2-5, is SAVISQKPSRDICQRGTSLTIQCQVDSQVTMMFWYRQQPGQSLTLIATANQGSEATYESGFVIDKFPISRPNLTFSTLTVSNMSPEDSSIYLCSVVGVGRGFQETQYFGPGTRLLVL.

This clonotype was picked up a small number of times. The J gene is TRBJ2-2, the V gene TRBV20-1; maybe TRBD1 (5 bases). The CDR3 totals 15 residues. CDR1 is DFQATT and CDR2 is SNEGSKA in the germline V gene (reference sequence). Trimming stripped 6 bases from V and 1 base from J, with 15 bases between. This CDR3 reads CSARWAGQNTGELFF. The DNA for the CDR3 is TGCAGTGCCCGGTGGGCAGGACAGAACACCGGGGAGCTGTTTTTT.

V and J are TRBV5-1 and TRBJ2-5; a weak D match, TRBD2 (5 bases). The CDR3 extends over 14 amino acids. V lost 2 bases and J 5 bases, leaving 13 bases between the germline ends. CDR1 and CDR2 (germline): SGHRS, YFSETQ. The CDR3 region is CASSFLGAVETQYF. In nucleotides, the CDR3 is TGCGCCAGCAGCTTCCTTGGAGCGGTGGAGACCCAGTACTTC.

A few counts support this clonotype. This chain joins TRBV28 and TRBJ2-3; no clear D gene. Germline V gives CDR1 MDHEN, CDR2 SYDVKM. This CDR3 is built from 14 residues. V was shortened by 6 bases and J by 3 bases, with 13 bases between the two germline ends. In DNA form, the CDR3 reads TGTGCCAGCAGCCGGATGGACGGAACAGATACGCAGTATTTT. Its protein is CASSRMDGTDTQYF. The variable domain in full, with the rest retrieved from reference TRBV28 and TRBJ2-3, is DVKVTQSSRYLVKRTGEKVFLECVQDMDHENMFWYRQDPGLGLRLIYFSYDVKMKEKGDIPEGYSVSREKKERFSLILESASTNQTSMYLCASSRMDGTDTQYFGPGTRLTVL.

DNA of the CDR3: TGTGCCAGCAGCCCAACTAGCGGAGTAGCCAAAAACATTCAGTACTTC. Its translation: CASSPTSGVAKNIQYF. The genes are TRBV7-9 and TRBJ2-4; 8 positions match TRBD2. Per germline, CDR1 SEHNR and CDR2 FQNEAQ (reference sequence). This CDR3 is built from 16 residues. V lost 5 bases to trimming and J lost 0 bases; unmatched junction nucleotides: 6. Full variable domain (missing parts from reference TRBV7-9 and TRBJ2-4): DTGVSQNPRHKITKRGQNVTFRCDPISEHNRLYWYRQTLGQGPEFLTYFQNEAQLEKSRLLSDRFSAERPKGSFSTLEIQRTEQGDSAMYLCASSPTSGVAKNIQYFGAGTRLSVL.

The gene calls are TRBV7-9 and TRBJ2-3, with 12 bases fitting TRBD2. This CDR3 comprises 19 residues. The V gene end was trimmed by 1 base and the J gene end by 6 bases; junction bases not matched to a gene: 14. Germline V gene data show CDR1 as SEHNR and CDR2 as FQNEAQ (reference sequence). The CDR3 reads CASSLGGPWTSGASDTQYF. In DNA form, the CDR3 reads TGTGCCAGCAGCTTAGGGGGGCCGTGGACTAGCGGGGCTTCCGATACGCAGTATTTT.

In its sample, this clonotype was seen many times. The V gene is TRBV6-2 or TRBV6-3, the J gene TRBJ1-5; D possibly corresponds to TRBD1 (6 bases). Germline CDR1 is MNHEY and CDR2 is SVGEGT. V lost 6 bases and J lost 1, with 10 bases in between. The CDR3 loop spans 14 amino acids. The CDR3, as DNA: TGTGCCAGCAGCCTACAGGGAAGCAATCAGCCCCAGCATTTT. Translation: CASSLQGSNQPQHF.

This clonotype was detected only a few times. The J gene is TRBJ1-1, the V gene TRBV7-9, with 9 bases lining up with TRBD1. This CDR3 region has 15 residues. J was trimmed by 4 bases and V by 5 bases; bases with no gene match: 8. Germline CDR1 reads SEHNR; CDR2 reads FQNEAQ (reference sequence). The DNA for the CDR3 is TGTGCCAGCAGCCCCAACAGGGGGCAAGGCACTGAAGCTTTCTTT. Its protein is CASSPNRGQGTEAFF.

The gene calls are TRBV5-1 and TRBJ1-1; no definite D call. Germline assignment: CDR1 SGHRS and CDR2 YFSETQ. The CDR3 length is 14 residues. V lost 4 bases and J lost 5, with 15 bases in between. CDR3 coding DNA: TGCGCCAGCAGCCATCACGACGGTGGGACTGAAGCTTTCTTT. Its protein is CASSHHDGGTEAFF.

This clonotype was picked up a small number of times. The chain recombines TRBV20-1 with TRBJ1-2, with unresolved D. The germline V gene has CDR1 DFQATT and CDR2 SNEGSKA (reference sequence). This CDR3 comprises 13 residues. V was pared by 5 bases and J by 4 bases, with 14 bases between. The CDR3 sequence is CSAPLDGLYGYTF. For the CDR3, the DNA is TGCAGTGCTCCCCTAGATGGTCTCTATGGCTACACCTTC.

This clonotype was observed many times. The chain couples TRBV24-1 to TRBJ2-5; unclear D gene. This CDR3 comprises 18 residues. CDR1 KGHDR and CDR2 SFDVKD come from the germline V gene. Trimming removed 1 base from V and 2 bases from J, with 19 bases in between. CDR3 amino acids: CATSDFVQPGILQETQYF. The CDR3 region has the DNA TGTGCCACCAGTGATTTTGTCCAGCCCGGAATCTTACAAGAGACCCAGTACTTC.